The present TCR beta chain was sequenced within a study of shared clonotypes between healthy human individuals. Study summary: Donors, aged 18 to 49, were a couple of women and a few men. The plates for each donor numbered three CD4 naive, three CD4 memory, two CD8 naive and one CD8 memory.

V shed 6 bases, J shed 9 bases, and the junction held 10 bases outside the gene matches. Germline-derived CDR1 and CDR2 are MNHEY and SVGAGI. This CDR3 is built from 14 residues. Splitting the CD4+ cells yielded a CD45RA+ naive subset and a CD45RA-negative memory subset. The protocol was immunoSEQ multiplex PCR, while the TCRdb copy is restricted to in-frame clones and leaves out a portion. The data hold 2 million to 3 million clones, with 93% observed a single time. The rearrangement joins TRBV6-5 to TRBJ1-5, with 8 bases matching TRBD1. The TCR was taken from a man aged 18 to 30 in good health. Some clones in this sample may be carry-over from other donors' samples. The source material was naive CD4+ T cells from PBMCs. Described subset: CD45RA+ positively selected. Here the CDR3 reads CASRFNRGSWPQHF. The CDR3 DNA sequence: TGTGCCAGCAGGTTCAACAGGGGGTCTTGGCCCCAGCATTTT.